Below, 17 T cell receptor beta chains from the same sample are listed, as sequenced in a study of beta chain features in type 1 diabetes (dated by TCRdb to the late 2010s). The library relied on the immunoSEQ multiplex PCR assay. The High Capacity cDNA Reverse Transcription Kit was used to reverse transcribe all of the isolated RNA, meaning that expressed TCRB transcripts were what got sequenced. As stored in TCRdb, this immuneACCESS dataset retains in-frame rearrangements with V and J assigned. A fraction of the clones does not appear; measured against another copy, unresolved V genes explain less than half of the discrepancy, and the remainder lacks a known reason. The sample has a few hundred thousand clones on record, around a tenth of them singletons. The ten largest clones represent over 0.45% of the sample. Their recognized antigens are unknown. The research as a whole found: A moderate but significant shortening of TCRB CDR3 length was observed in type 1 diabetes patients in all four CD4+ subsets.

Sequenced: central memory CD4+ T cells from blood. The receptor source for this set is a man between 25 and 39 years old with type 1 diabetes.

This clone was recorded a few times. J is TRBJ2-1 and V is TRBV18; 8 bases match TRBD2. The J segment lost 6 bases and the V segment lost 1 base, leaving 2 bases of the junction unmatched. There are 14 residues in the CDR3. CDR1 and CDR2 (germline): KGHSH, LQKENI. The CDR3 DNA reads TGTGCCAGCTCACCACGGGCGGGGGGCAATGAGCAGTTCTTC. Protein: CASSPRAGGNEQFF.

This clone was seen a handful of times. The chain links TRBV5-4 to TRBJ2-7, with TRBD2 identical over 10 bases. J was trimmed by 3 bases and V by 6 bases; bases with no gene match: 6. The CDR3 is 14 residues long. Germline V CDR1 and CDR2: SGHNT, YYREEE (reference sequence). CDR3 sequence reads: CASNNPSGGYEQYF. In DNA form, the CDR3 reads TGTGCCAGCAATAACCCTAGCGGGGGCTACGAGCAGTACTTC.

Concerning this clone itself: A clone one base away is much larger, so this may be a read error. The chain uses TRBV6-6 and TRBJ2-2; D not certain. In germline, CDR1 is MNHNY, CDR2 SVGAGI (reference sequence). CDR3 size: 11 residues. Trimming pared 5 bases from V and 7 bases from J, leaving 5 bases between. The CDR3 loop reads CASSDFGELFF. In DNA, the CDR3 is TGTGCCAGCAGTGATTTCGGGGAGCTGTTTTTT.

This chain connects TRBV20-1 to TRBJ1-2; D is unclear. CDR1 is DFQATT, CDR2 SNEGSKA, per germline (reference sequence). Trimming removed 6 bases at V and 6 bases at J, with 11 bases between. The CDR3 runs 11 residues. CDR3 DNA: TGCAGTGCAGAACGATATGATGGCTACACCTTC. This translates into CSAERYDGYTF.

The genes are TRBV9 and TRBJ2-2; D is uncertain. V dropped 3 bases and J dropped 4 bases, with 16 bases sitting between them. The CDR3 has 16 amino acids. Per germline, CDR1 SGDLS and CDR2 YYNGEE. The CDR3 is CASSARPAGLTGELFF. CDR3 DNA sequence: TGTGCCAGCAGCGCCCGCCCCGCCGGGCTCACCGGGGAGCTGTTTTTT.

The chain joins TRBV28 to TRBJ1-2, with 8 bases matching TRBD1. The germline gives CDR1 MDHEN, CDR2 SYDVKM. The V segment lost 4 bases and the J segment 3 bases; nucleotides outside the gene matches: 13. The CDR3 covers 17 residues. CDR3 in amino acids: CASSSGQGAGSYYGYTF. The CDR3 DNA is TGTGCCAGCAGTTCTGGGCAGGGGGCCGGAAGCTACTATGGCTACACCTTC.

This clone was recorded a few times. CDR3: CSGAGQGADGYTF. Here the CDR3 DNA reads TGCAGCGGCGCCGGACAGGGGGCCGATGGCTACACCTTC. The chain combines TRBV29-1 with TRBJ1-2; 11 bases fit TRBD1. The V segment lost 7 bases and the J segment 6 bases; nucleotides outside the gene matches: 7. Germline-derived CDR1 and CDR2 are SQVTM and ANQGSEA. CDR3 length: 13 residues.

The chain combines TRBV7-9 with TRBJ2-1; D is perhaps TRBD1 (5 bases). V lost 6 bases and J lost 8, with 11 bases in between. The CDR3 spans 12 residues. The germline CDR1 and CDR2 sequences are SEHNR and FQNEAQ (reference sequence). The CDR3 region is CASSYSRDEQFF. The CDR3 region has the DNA TGTGCCAGCAGTTATTCCAGGGATGAGCAGTTCTTC.

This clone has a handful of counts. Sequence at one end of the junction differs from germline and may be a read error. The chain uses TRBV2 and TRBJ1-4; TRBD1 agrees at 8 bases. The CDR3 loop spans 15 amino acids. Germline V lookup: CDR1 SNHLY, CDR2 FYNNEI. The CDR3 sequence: CASSEQGATSEKLFF. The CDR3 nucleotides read TGTGCCAGCAGTGAACAGGGGGCTACTAGTGAAAAACTGTTTTTT. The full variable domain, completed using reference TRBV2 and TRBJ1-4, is EPEVTQTPSHQVTQMGQEVILRCVPISNHLYFYWYRQILGQKVEFLVSFYNNEISEKSEIFDDQFSVERPDGSNFTLKIRSTKLEDSAMYFCASSEQGATSEKLFFGSGTQLSVL.

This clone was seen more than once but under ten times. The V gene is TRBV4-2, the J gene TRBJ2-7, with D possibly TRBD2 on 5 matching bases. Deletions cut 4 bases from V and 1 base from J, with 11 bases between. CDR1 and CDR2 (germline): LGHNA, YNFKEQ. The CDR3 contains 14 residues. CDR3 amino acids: CASSPRSGSYEQYF. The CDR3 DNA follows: TGTGCCAGCAGCCCCCGCAGCGGATCCTACGAGCAGTACTTC.

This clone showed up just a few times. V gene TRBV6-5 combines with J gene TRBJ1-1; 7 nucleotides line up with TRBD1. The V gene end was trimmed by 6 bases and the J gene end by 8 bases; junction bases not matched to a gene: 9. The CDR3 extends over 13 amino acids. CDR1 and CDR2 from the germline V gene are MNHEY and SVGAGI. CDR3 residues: CASSLQRQGEAFF. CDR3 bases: TGTGCCAGCAGCCTCCAGCGACAGGGCGAAGCTTTCTTT.

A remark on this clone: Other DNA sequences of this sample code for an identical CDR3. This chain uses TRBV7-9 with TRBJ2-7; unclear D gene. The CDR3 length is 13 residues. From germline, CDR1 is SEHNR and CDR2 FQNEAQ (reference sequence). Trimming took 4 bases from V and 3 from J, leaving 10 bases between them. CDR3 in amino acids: CASSSGRIYEQYF. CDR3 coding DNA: TGTGCCAGCAGCTCGGGTAGAATCTACGAGCAGTACTTC. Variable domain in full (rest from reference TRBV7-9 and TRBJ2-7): DTGVSQNPRHKITKRGQNVTFRCDPISEHNRLYWYRQTLGQGPEFLTYFQNEAQLEKSRLLSDRFSAERPKGSFSTLEIQRTEQGDSAMYLCASSSGRIYEQYFGPGTRLTVT.

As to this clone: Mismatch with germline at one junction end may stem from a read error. Written as DNA, the CDR3 is TGCGCCAGCAGCCAAGAAGGGACAGGGTGGCACTTC. It encodes CASSQEGTGWHF. J is TRBJ2-5 and V is TRBV4-3; 9 bases line up with TRBD1. Germline V gives CDR1 LGHNA, CDR2 YSLEER. There are 12 residues in the CDR3.

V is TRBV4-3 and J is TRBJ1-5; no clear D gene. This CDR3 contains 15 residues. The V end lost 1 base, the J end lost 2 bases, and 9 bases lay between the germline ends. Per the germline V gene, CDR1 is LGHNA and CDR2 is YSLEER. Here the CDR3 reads CASSQGWAGNQPQHF. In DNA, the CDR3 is TGCGCCAGCAGCCAAGGGTGGGCAGGCAATCAGCCCCAGCATTTT.

The CDR3 sequence: CASSGEREVSYNEQFF. In DNA form, the CDR3 reads TGTGCCAGCAGCGGCGAGCGGGAGGTCTCTTACAATGAGCAGTTCTTC. This chain uses TRBV7-9 with TRBJ2-1, with 9 bases fitting TRBD2. V was pared by 5 bases and J by 4 bases, with 9 bases of the junction left unmatched. The CDR3 has 16 amino acids. Germline CDR1 and CDR2: SEHNR and FQNEAQ (reference sequence).

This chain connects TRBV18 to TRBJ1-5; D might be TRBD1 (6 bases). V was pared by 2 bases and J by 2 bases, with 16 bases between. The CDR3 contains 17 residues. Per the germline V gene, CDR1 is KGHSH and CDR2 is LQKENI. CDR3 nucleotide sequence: TGTGCCAGCTCACCATTTACACAGGGAAGTGGCAATCAGCCCCAGCATTTT. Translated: CASSPFTQGSGNQPQHF.

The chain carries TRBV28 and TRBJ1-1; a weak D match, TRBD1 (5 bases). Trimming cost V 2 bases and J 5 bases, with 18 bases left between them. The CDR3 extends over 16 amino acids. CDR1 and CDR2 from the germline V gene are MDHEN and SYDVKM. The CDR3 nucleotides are TGTGCCAGCAGTTTACCTTTCCCTCAAAAGGGGACTGAAGCTTTCTTT. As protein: CASSLPFPQKGTEAFF.